The 10 T cell receptor beta chains in this list originate from one sample, sequenced in a study of T cell changes during pregnancy in multiple sclerosis. The assay was immunoSEQ multiplex PCR, and TCRdb's table has in-frame clones only and misses some. The sample consists of tens of thousands of clones, around nine tenths of them appearing once. Sequenced material: CD8+ T cells from peripheral blood mononuclear cells, taken in the first trimester of pregnancy. These receptors were taken from a female donor with multiple sclerosis, enrolled in a pregnancy study.

The chain is built from TRBV29-1 and TRBJ2-7, with a possible D match to TRBD1 (6 bases). CDR1 is SQVTM, CDR2 ANQGSEA, per germline. The V gene lost 7 bases and the J gene lost 1 base, with 11 bases spanning the gap. This CDR3 has 12 amino acids. CDR3 coding DNA: TGCAGCGGTAACAGGGATTCCTACGAGCAGTACTTC. Translation: CSGNRDSYEQYF.

A single count supports this clone. This chain uses TRBV9 with TRBJ1-4; TRBD1 agrees at 10 bases. V dropped 2 bases and J dropped 8; count of bases not matched to a gene: 9. The CDR3 is 16 amino acids. Looked up from germline, CDR1 is SGDLS and CDR2 is YYNGEE. CDR3 DNA: TGTGCCAGCAGCGTCGCCGGGACAGGGGAAAACGAAAAACTGTTTTTT. It translates to CASSVAGTGENEKLFF.

The chain links TRBV5-1 to TRBJ2-5, with unresolved D. This CDR3 is 13 amino acids long. V was shortened by 0 bases and J by 2 bases, with 5 bases between the two germline ends. Germline values: CDR1 SGHRS, CDR2 YFSETQ. The CDR3 here is CASSLDYQETQYF. CDR3 coding DNA: TGCGCCAGCAGCTTGGACTATCAAGAGACCCAGTACTTC.

This sequence joins TRBV18 and TRBJ1-5; D not certain. Germline CDR1 is KGHSH and CDR2 is LQKENI. V gave up 1 base and J gave up 4 bases, with 11 bases separating them. This CDR3 contains 15 residues. CDR3 in DNA: TGTGCCAGCTCACCACGGAGGATTTGGAATCAGCCCCAGCATTTT. It is translated as CASSPRRIWNQPQHF.

The V call is TRBV6-1, the J call TRBJ1-1; D perhaps matches TRBD1 (5 bases). This CDR3 spans 13 amino acids. The V gene lost 2 bases and the J gene lost 10 bases, with 14 bases spanning the gap. Germline V gives CDR1 MNHNS, CDR2 SASEGT. This chain's CDR3 is CASSEFQGVRAFF. The CDR3 coding sequence is TGTGCCAGCAGTGAATTTCAAGGGGTGCGAGCTTTCTTT.

This sequence joins TRBV4-2 and TRBJ2-4; 8 nucleotides match TRBD2. V lost 1 base to trimming and J lost 6 bases; unmatched junction nucleotides: 11. CDR3 length: 17 residues. The V gene's germline CDR1 is LGHNA and CDR2 YNFKEQ. The CDR3, as DNA: TGTGCCAGCAGCCAAGCTCTCCAGCGGGAGTTCGGAAACATTCAGTACTTC. Translation gives CASSQALQREFGNIQYF.

The CDR3 DNA sequence: TGTGCCAGCACCGGCCGGGACTTACCCTCAGCGCAGTATTTT. It encodes CASTGRDLPSAQYF. This chain connects TRBV28 to TRBJ2-3; the D gene is possibly TRBD2 (6 bases). Trimming pared 7 bases from V and 10 bases from J, leaving 21 bases between. The germline V gene has CDR1 MDHEN and CDR2 SYDVKM. The CDR3 extends over 14 amino acids.

The V call is TRBV7-6, the J call TRBJ2-1, with TRBD2 matching 8 bases. V shed 5 bases, J shed 5 bases, and the junction held 11 bases outside the gene matches. Per germline, CDR1 SGHVS and CDR2 FNYEAQ. This CDR3 has 16 amino acids. CDR3 loop: CASSEFPGLGNNEQFF. The CDR3 bases are TGTGCCAGCAGCGAATTCCCGGGACTAGGTAACAATGAGCAGTTCTTC. Using reference TRBV7-6 and TRBJ2-1 for the parts outside the CDR3, the full variable domain is GAGVSQSPRYKVTKRGQDVALRCDPISGHVSLYWYRQALGQGPEFLTYFNYEAQQDKSGLPNDRFSAERPEGSISTLTIQRTEQRDSAMYRCASSEFPGLGNNEQFFGPGTRLTVL.

By share of the sample, this clone is medium-sized. The V gene is TRBV4-3, the J gene TRBJ1-4; 8 bases align to TRBD1. V dropped 1 base and J dropped 5; count of bases not matched to a gene: 6. The CDR3 has 16 residues. Germline CDR1 LGHNA, CDR2 YSLEER. As DNA, the CDR3 is TGCGCCAGCAGCCAAGGGGCCGGGACAGGCAATGAAAAACTGTTTTTT. As protein: CASSQGAGTGNEKLFF.

The chain recombines TRBV2 with TRBJ2-1; 7 nucleotides line up with TRBD2. Germline trimming cut 5 bases from V and 7 bases from J; bases unmatched to any gene: 14. Per the germline V gene, CDR1 is SNHLY and CDR2 is FYNNEI. CDR3 length: 16 residues. CDR3 in amino acids: CASSTPGLEARNEQFF. For the CDR3, the DNA is TGTGCCAGCAGTACCCCTGGACTAGAGGCGAGGAATGAGCAGTTCTTC.